Following are 26 T cell receptor beta chains from one sample sequenced in a study of T cell repertoires in cytomegalovirus infection. From the reads, TCRdb called clonotypes with MiXCR, one entry per CDR3 protein. The table shows over 150,000 distinct CDR3 sequences, with about 15% occurring only once. Material: PBMCs. Source of these receptors: a human donor in good health (CMV status not recorded). Some clones in this sample may be carry-over from other donors' samples.

The chain couples TRBV7-3 to TRBJ2-1, with D tentatively TRBD2 (5 bases). The CDR3 is made up of 16 amino acids. In germline, CDR1 is SGHTA, CDR2 FQGTGA. The V end lost 4 bases, the J end lost 5 bases, and 18 bases lay between the germline ends. This CDR3 is CASSSSISRGNNEQFF. The CDR3 nucleotides are TGTGCCAGCAGCTCATCAATAAGTCGGGGTAACAATGAGCAGTTCTTC.

This clonotype was detected many times. The rearrangement joins TRBV19 to TRBJ2-1; a possible D gene is TRBD2 (5 bases). Germline CDR1 and CDR2: LNHDA and SQIVND (reference sequence). V was trimmed by 5 bases and J by 3 bases, leaving 11 bases between them. CDR3 length equals 14 residues. Written as DNA, the CDR3 is TGTGCCAGTAGTGTGGACGGGATCTACAATGAGCAGTTCTTC. It yields the protein CASSVDGIYNEQFF.

This clonotype was counted only a few times. The chain has TRBV7-8 and TRBJ2-3, with 7 bases aligning to TRBD2. Germline V CDR1 and CDR2: SGHVS, FQNEAQ. V was clipped by 1 base and J by 4 bases; unmatched bases: 11. The CDR3 is 17 amino acids. This CDR3 is CASSLVGGGVLPDTQYF. CDR3 sequence (DNA): TGTGCCAGCAGCTTAGTGGGGGGGGGGGTCCTCCCAGATACGCAGTATTTT.

There are many counts of this clonotype. The chain recombines TRBV7-2 with TRBJ2-1; 7 nucleotides align to TRBD1. V dropped 3 bases and J dropped 3; count of bases not matched to a gene: 5. From germline, CDR1 is SGHTA and CDR2 FQGNSA. The CDR3 is 15 amino acids. CDR3 residues: CASSLQGEIYNEQFF. The CDR3 DNA is TGTGCCAGCAGCTTGCAGGGGGAGATCTACAATGAGCAGTTCTTC. The whole variable domain, filled in from reference TRBV7-2 and TRBJ2-1, reads GAGVSQSPSNKVTEKGKDVELRCDPISGHTALYWYRQSLGQGLEFLIYFQGNSAPDKSGLPSDRFSAERTGGSVSTLTIQRTQQEDSAVYLCASSLQGEIYNEQFFGPGTRLTVL.

This clonotype was detected only a few times. This rearrangement joins TRBV6-6 to TRBJ1-1, with D tentatively TRBD1 (5 bases). V was shortened by 2 bases and J by 8 bases, with 9 bases between the two germline ends. The CDR3 covers 12 residues. Per germline, CDR1 MNHNY and CDR2 SVGAGI (reference sequence). The CDR3, as DNA: TGTGCCAGCAGTTACCCTCGGGGCGAAGCTTTCTTT. Its protein is CASSYPRGEAFF.

In this sample, this clonotype turned up a few times. V and J are TRBV7-2 and TRBJ1-5; D is unresolved. The CDR3 length is 13 residues. Germline CDR1 and CDR2: SGHTA and FQGNSA. V lost 1 base to trimming and J lost 6 bases, with 7 bases between them. CDR3 protein: CASSLERVQPQHF. CDR3 DNA sequence: TGTGCCAGCAGCTTAGAGAGGGTTCAGCCCCAGCATTTT. The whole variable domain, remainder taken from reference TRBV7-2 and TRBJ1-5, is GAGVSQSPSNKVTEKGKDVELRCDPISGHTALYWYRQSLGQGLEFLIYFQGNSAPDKSGLPSDRFSAERTGGSVSTLTIQRTQQEDSAVYLCASSLERVQPQHFGDGTRLSIL.

This clonotype showed up many times. J is TRBJ2-3 and V is TRBV5-4; 7 bases fit TRBD2. V shed 4 bases, J shed 8 bases, and the junction held 4 bases outside the gene matches. CDR3 length: 12 residues. Germline CDR1 and CDR2: SGHNT and YYREEE (reference sequence). CDR3 residues: CASSPGGGTQYF. The DNA of the CDR3 is TGTGCCAGCAGCCCGGGGGGAGGTACGCAGTATTTT. The full variable domain, in which reference TRBV5-4 and TRBJ2-3 provide the parts outside the CDR3, is ETGVTQSPTHLIKTRGQQVTLRCSSQSGHNTVSWYQQALGQGPQFIFQYYREEENGRGNFPPRFSGLQFPNYSSELNVNALELDDSALYLCASSPGGGTQYFGPGTRLTVL.

The rearrangement links TRBV28 to TRBJ1-1; 8 bases line up with TRBD1. J gave up 7 bases and V 7 bases, and 8 bases lay outside the gene matches. The CDR3 runs 13 residues. Germline V gene sequence: CDR1 MDHEN, CDR2 SYDVKM. The CDR3, as DNA: TGTGCCAGCATTCTTACCGGGACAGGTGAAGCTTTCTTT. This codes for CASILTGTGEAFF. Full variable domain (missing parts from reference TRBV28 and TRBJ1-1): DVKVTQSSRYLVKRTGEKVFLECVQDMDHENMFWYRQDPGLGLRLIYFSYDVKMKEKGDIPEGYSVSREKKERFSLILESASTNQTSMYLCASILTGTGEAFFGQGTRLTVV.

This clonotype showed up many times. This sequence joins TRBV7-2 and TRBJ2-2, with D uncertain. Trimming took 0 bases from V and 6 from J, leaving 8 bases between them. This CDR3 comprises 14 residues. In germline, CDR1 is SGHTA, CDR2 FQGNSA. CDR3: CASSLAVVSGELFF. The CDR3 region has the DNA TGTGCCAGCAGCTTAGCAGTTGTATCCGGGGAGCTGTTTTTT.

There are a few counts of this clonotype. A read error is possible here, since a much larger clone lies one base away. This chain links TRBV6-6 with TRBJ1-1; D gene unclear. The V gene's germline CDR1 is MNHNY and CDR2 SVGAGI (reference sequence). The CDR3 contains 11 residues. Trimming stripped 7 bases from V and 1 base from J, with 4 bases between. CDR3 protein: CASKENTEAFF. The CDR3 coding sequence is TGTGCCAGCAAGGAGAACACTGAAGCTTTCTTT.

The sample holds many counts of this clonotype. V is TRBV7-2 and J is TRBJ1-1; tentative D call: TRBD1 (5 bases). With 4 bases removed from V and 1 base from J, the gap between germline ends came to 13 bases. The CDR3 length is 15 residues. Looked up from germline, CDR1 is SGHTA and CDR2 is FQGNSA. The CDR3 DNA is TGTGCCAGCAGCTCTCAAGGGACGGCGAACACTGAAGCTTTCTTT. Its protein product is CASSSQGTANTEAFF.

Concerning this clonotype: A much more abundant neighbour one base away suggests this may be a read error. This chain connects TRBV7-9 to TRBJ1-4; perhaps TRBD1 as D (5 bases). This CDR3 region has 14 residues. Germline V CDR1 and CDR2: SEHNR, FQNEAQ (reference sequence). The CDR3 bases are TGTGCCTGCAGCTCGACAGTAGCTAATGAAAAACTGTTTTTT. Translation: CACSSTVANEKLFF.

The chain uses TRBV28 and TRBJ1-1; 9 nucleotides align to TRBD1. The CDR3 contains 11 residues. Germline CDR1 reads MDHEN; CDR2 reads SYDVKM. The CDR3 sequence is CATGGYTEAFF. The CDR3 DNA is TGTGCTACAGGGGGCTACACTGAAGCTTTCTTT.

This clonotype was recorded a few times. J is TRBJ1-2 and V is TRBV20-1, with a tentative D call TRBD1 (6 bases). The V end was cut by 5 bases, the J end by 1 base, with 11 bases between. This CDR3 region has 13 residues. In germline, CDR1 is DFQATT, CDR2 SNEGSKA (reference sequence). The CDR3 DNA reads as TGCAGTGCTCGGACAGAAGTTAACTATGGCTACACCTTC. It is translated as CSARTEVNYGYTF.

The rearrangement links TRBV29-1 to TRBJ2-5; D may be TRBD1 (6 bases). Trimming took 2 bases from V and 4 from J, leaving 8 bases between them. This CDR3 region has 12 residues. Germline assignment: CDR1 SQVTM and CDR2 ANQGSEA. CDR3 region: CSVEQGIETQYF. DNA for the CDR3: TGCAGCGTTGAACAGGGGATAGAGACCCAGTACTTC.

This chain connects TRBV11-2 to TRBJ1-3; tentative D call: TRBD1 (6 bases). The CDR3 sequence is 15 residues long. Germline V gives CDR1 SGHAT, CDR2 FQNNGV. The germline V and J ends were trimmed by 4 bases and 2 bases, with 12 bases remaining between them. The CDR3 nucleotides are TGTGCCAGCAGCTCCCTCAGGGGCACTGGAAACACCATATATTTT. Translated: CASSSLRGTGNTIYF.

The table lists this clonotype with a few counts. The J gene is TRBJ1-1, the V gene TRBV7-9; D is unresolved. The germline V and J ends were trimmed by 1 base and 1 base, with 13 bases remaining between them. The CDR3 is 16 residues long. The V gene's germline CDR1 is SEHNR and CDR2 FQNEAQ (reference sequence). CDR3 amino acids: CASSLGSGITNTEAFF. The CDR3, as DNA: TGTGCCAGCAGCTTAGGATCGGGGATCACGAACACTGAAGCTTTCTTT.

This clonotype occurred many times. The CDR3 loop reads CASSFRDRIAAFF. CDR3 nucleotide sequence: TGTGCCAGCAGCTTCCGGGACAGGATTGCGGCTTTCTTT. The chain uses TRBV7-2 and TRBJ1-1; 8 nucleotides agree with TRBD1. This CDR3 has 13 residues. Germline lookup yields CDR1 SGHTA and CDR2 FQGNSA. V lost 3 bases to trimming and J lost 11 bases; unmatched junction nucleotides: 8.

In this sample, this clonotype turned up many times. V and J are TRBV4-2 and TRBJ1-2, with a possible D match to TRBD1 (5 bases). CDR1 is LGHNA and CDR2 is YNFKEQ in the germline V gene. There are 15 residues in the CDR3. Trimming removed 0 bases at V and 0 bases at J, with 8 bases between. The CDR3 region is CASSQDRGTNYGYTF. CDR3 sequence (DNA): TGTGCCAGCAGCCAAGATAGGGGCACTAACTATGGCTACACCTTC.

Ten or more counts support this clonotype. As DNA, the CDR3 is TGTGCCAGCAGCTTAGGGTCCTCCGCCTACGAGCAGTACTTC. This translates into CASSLGSSAYEQYF. The genes are TRBV7-2 and TRBJ2-7; no clear D gene. The length of the CDR3 is 14 residues. Trimming left V 1 base short and J 2 bases short, with 9 bases between. Germline CDR1 and CDR2: SGHTA and FQGNSA.

This clonotype was seen ten or more times. This chain connects TRBV7-2 to TRBJ2-7; D unclear. The CDR3 has 15 amino acids. V dropped 1 base and J dropped 1 base, with 11 bases sitting between them. Germline CDR1 reads SGHTA; CDR2 reads FQGNSA. The CDR3 DNA sequence: TGTGCCAGCAGCTTAGTGAGTGGGGAATCCTACGAGCAGTACTTC. As protein: CASSLVSGESYEQYF.

V is TRBV20-1 and J is TRBJ1-1; D gene ambiguous. Deletions cut 3 bases from V and 1 base from J, with 6 bases between. The germline CDR1 and CDR2 sequences are DFQATT and SNEGSKA (reference sequence). This CDR3 is built from 12 residues. The CDR3 DNA reads as TGCAGTGCTAGGGCAGGGAACACTGAAGCTTTCTTT. Residues: CSARAGNTEAFF.

This clonotype was seen ten or more times. The CDR3 loop is CASSYHAALDTEAFF. The CDR3 DNA reads as TGTGCCAGCAGTTACCATGCGGCCCTGGACACTGAAGCTTTCTTT. J is TRBJ1-1 and V is TRBV6-2 or TRBV6-3; D gene unclear. CDR1 and CDR2 from the germline V gene are MNHEY and SVGEGT. Trimming removed 2 bases at V and 3 bases at J, with 13 bases between. The CDR3 covers 15 residues.

This clonotype was seen only a few times. The genes are TRBV20-1 and TRBJ2-7; 11 bases align to TRBD2. In germline, CDR1 is DFQATT, CDR2 SNEGSKA (reference sequence). The CDR3 loop spans 15 amino acids. Trimming took 5 bases from V and 3 from J; bases not matched to a gene: 9. Here the CDR3 reads CSAPRGLAVRYEQYF. In nucleotides, the CDR3 is TGCAGTGCTCCACGGGGACTAGCGGTGCGCTACGAGCAGTACTTC.

The sample holds many counts of this clonotype. The chain employs TRBV7-8 and TRBJ1-1; 7 bases line up with TRBD1. CDR1 SGHVS and CDR2 FQNEAQ come from the germline V gene. V was clipped by 4 bases and J by 0 bases; unmatched bases: 2. The length of the CDR3 is 14 residues. The chain's CDR3 is CASSSQGLNTEAFF. In DNA form, the CDR3 reads TGTGCCAGCAGCTCACAGGGGCTGAACACTGAAGCTTTCTTT. Full variable domain (rest looked up from reference TRBV7-8 and TRBJ1-1): GAGVSQSPRYKVAKRGQDVALRCDPISGHVSLFWYQQALGQGPEFLTYFQNEAQLDKSGLPSDRFFAERPEGSVSTLKIQRTQQEDSAVYLCASSSQGLNTEAFFGQGTRLTVV.

This clonotype was observed at least ten times. The chain combines TRBV7-2 with TRBJ1-6, with TRBD1 identical over 7 bases. V shed 5 bases and J 10 bases; nucleotides not matched to a gene: 5. The CDR3 spans 13 residues. CDR1 and CDR2 (germline): SGHTA, FQGNSA. The CDR3 sequence: CASSTPGGSPLHF. In DNA form, the CDR3 reads TGTGCCAGCAGCACGCCAGGGGGGTCACCCCTCCACTTT.